This is a list of T cell receptor delta chains from one sample in a study of gamma-delta T cells after stem cell transplantation. TCRdb redid clone calling on the RT-PCR reads using CATT. The sample has about 10,000 delta-chain clones, about two fifths seen once. Sequenced input: gamma-delta T cells. The receptors were sampled from a human donor. It is not recorded whose cells these are; they may come from a transplant donor. CDR3s include the opening cysteine and the closing phenylalanine or tryptophan. D genes are given only for firm matches. Only some rows state a clone size, as once, few, many or a class for expanded clones.

.	TRDV2	.	TRDJ1	CACDTFKIFHWDPYTDKLIF	TGTGCCTGTGACACCTTTAAGATCTTTCACTGGGACCCGTACACCGATAAACTCATCTTT
TRDD3	TRDV2	few	TRDJ3	CACDFHWGTSWDTRQMFF	TGTGCCTGTGACTTCCACTGGGGGACCTCCTGGGACACCCGACAGATGTTTTTC
.	TRDV1	.	TRDJ2	CALGEKRLEAGAAQLFF	TGTGCTCTTGGGGAAAAAAGATTGGAGGCGGGGGCAGCACAACTCTTCTTT
.	TRDV2	.	TRDJ3	CACDTVKLRGSWDTRQMFF	TGTGCCTGTGACACCGTGAAACTGAGAGGCTCCTGGGACACCCGACAGATGTTTTTC
TRDD3	TRDV2	medium-sized	TRDJ2	CACDTLLGDTPPLTAQLFF	TGTGCCTGTGACACCTTACTGGGGGATACGCCCCCTTTGACAGCACAACTCTTCTTT
TRDD3	TRDV2	.	TRDJ1	CACVNPYFTGGYLGYTDKLIF	TGTGCCTGTGTTAATCCCTACTTCACTGGGGGATACCTTGGGTACACCGATAAACTCATCTTT
.	TRDV1	medium-sized	TRDJ1	CALGEYGRYWFPRWADKLIF	TGTGCTCTTGGGGAATACGGCCGGTACTGGTTCCCCCGTTGGGCCGATAAACTCATCTTT
.	TRDV1	.	TRDJ1	CARVSGFLPANKLIF	TGTGCTCGTGTGTCAGGCTTCCTCCCCGCAAATAAACTCATCTTT
.	TRDV3	once	TRDJ1	CAFRLGHEYTDKLIF	TGTGCCTTTAGACTCGGACACGAGTACACCGATAAACTCATCTTT
TRDD3	TRDV1	.	TRDJ2	CALGELPTYCSATGGGDTHPLTAQLFF	TGTGCTCTTGGGGAACTCCCTACTTATTGTTCCGCAACTGGAGGGGGGGATACTCACCCTTTGACAGCACAACTCTTCTTT
.	TRDV1	.	TRDJ1	CALGECNGGTDKLIF	TGTGCTCTTGGGGAATGCAACGGAGGCACCGATAAACTCATCTTT
TRDD3	TRDV1	.	TRDJ1	CALGEGLYWGTSTDKLIF	TGTGCTCTTGGGGAAGGCCTGTACTGGGGGACAAGCACCGATAAACTCATCTTT
.	TRDV3	.	TRDJ1	CAFFTFIPTVWRGKLIF	TGTGCCTTTTTCACTTTTATCCCAACGGTATGGAGGGGTAAACTCATCTTT
TRDD3	TRDV2	.	TRDJ1	CACGTEWGIRRGTDKLIF	TGTGCCTGTGGCACCGAGTGGGGGATACGCCGTGGGACCGATAAACTCATCTTT
TRDD3	TRDV2	.	TRDJ1	CACDRPGGPYTDKLIF	TGTGCCTGTGACAGGCCTGGGGGGCCGTACACCGATAAACTCATCTTT
TRDD3	TRDV2	medium-sized	TRDJ1	CACDTGGYTDKLIF	TGTGCCTGTGACACTGGGGGATACACCGATAAACTCATCTTT
TRDD3	TRDV1	few	TRDJ1	CALGELRGLRYWGTSRGTDKLIF	TGTGCTCTTGGGGAACTCAGGGGGCTACGGTACTGGGGGACCTCTAGAGGGACCGATAAACTCATCTTT
TRDD3	TRAV29/DV5	medium-sized	TRDJ2	CAASAVLGDRTAQLFF	TGTGCAGCCTCTGCCGTACTGGGGGATCGGACAGCACAACTCTTCTTT
TRDD3	TRDV3	few	TRDJ1	CALLYGGYAEGQLIF	TGTGCCTTACTATATGGGGGATACGCGGAGGGGCAACTCATCTTT
.	TRDV3	.	TRDJ1	CAFTFVHAYWWIYYTDKLIF	TGTGCCTTTACGTTCGTTCATGCGTACTGGTGGATTTACTACACCGATAAACTCATCTTT
TRDD3	TRDV1	.	TRDJ1	CALGELTRGPVLTGGSAVSTDKLIF	TGCGCTCTTGGGGAACTAACCCGAGGCCCTGTACTTACTGGGGGATCCGCGGTAAGCACCGATAAACTCATCTTT
TRDD3	TRDV1	.	TRDJ1	CALGELYGSLPPGGLWYTDKLIF	TGTGCTCTTGGGGAACTTTACGGGTCCCTGCCCCCTGGGGGCCTATGGTACACCGATAAACTCATCTTT
TRDD3	TRDV3	.	TRDJ1	CAFCMGVVTSPRPWGRQCDKLIF	TGTGCCTTTTGTATGGGAGTCGTTACCTCTCCTCGTCCGTGGGGGAGACAGTGCGATAAACTCATCTTT
TRDD3	TRDV2	.	TRDJ1	CACDTLGDTWVTDKLIF	TGTGCCTGTGACACGCTGGGGGATACTTGGGTCACCGATAAACTCATCTTT
TRDD3	TRDV3	.	TRDJ1	CAFPLSFPGRDTYTDKLIF	TGTGCCTTCCCTCTGTCTTTTCCGGGGAGGGATACCTACACCGATAAACTCATCTTT
TRDD3	TRDV2	.	TRDJ1	CACDSLGEMMDTDKLIF	TGTGCCTGTGACAGCCTGGGGGAGATGATGGACACCGATAAACTCATCTTT
TRDD3	TRDV3	once	TRDJ1	CAFSLVLPWGILQYTDTLIF	TGTGCCTTTTCCCTTGTTCTACCCTGGGGGATACTTCAATACACCGATACACTCATCTTT
TRDD3	TRDV1	few	TRDJ1	CALGEPNSYFLYWGLYTDKLIF	TGTGCTCTTGGGGAACCTAATTCTTACTTCCTCTACTGGGGGCTGTACACCGATAAACTCATCTTT
TRDD3	TRDV3	.	TRDJ1	CAYSPCIGSLLVSAPCSLLGDTDKLIF	TGTGCCTACTCTCCGTGTATCGGCTCCCTGCTCGTATCGGCTCCCTGCTCTTTACTGGGGGATACCGATAAACTCATCTTT
TRDD3	TRDV1	few	TRDJ1	CALGEAPKRVLGYTDKLIF	TGTGCTCTTGGGGAAGCGCCGAAACGTGTACTGGGGTACACCGATAAACTCATCTTT
.	TRDV2	.	TRDJ1	CACDAAAFRSTGIRGWMYTDKLIF	TGTGCATGTGACGCGGCCGCCTTCCGAAGTACGGGGATAAGAGGTTGGATGTACACCGATAAACTCATCTTT
.	TRDV3	.	TRDJ1	CASKVLHGGTYTDKLIF	TGTGCCTCCAAGGTCCTACACGGGGGGACTTACACCGATAAACTCATCTTT
TRDD3	TRDV1	few	TRDJ1	CALGDKYWGIGYTDKLIF	TGTGCTCTTGGGGACAAGTACTGGGGGATAGGGTACACCGATAAACTCATCTTT
TRDD3	TRDV1	.	TRDJ2	CALGELWRWGTVPTALTAQLFF	TGTGCTCTTGGGGAACTCTGGCGCTGGGGGACCGTTCCCACCGCTTTGACAGCACAACTCTTCTTT
.	TRDV2	.	TRDJ1	CACDLLGARTDKLSFGKTVKLIF	.
TRDD3	TRDV1	few	TRDJ1	CALGESPRFYWGIPHTDKLIF	TGTGCTCTTGGGGAATCGCCCCGCTTTTACTGGGGGATCCCACACACCGATAAACTCATCTTT
.	TRDV1	few	TRDJ1	CALGELCHTDKLIF	TGTGCTCTTGGGGAACTGTGTCACACCGATAAACTCATCTTT
.	TRDV3	few	TRDJ2	CAFSAKSGDERFLAAQLFF	TGTGCCTTTAGCGCTAAGTCTGGGGATGAGAGATTTTTGGCAGCACAACTCTTCTTT
.	TRDV1	.	TRDJ1	CALGESWTSYWGCDTDKLIF	TGTGCTCTTGGGGAATCATGGACTTCCTACTGGGGGTGCGACACCGATAAACTCATCTTT
.	TRDV2	medium-sized	TRDJ2	CACDTGGRLSLTAQLFF	TGTGCCTGTGACACTGGGGGCCGACTATCTTTGACAGCACAACTCTTCTTT
.	TRDV1	.	TRDJ1	CALGERQYWRGEELIF	TGTGCTCTTGGGGAAAGGCAATACTGGAGGGGAGAAGAACTCATCTTT
TRDD3	TRDV1	once	TRDJ2	CALGEPFSGYWGSTIPALTAQLFF	TGTGCTCTTGGGGAACCCTTTTCGGGTTACTGGGGGTCTACCATACCCGCTTTGACAGCACAACTCTTCTTT
TRDD3	TRDV1	few	TRDJ1	CALGDPGPWGIRYTDKLIF	TGTGCTCTTGGGGACCCAGGACCTTGGGGGATCCGTTACACCGATAAACTCATCTTT
TRDD3	TRDV2	few	TRDJ1	CACDTMPWGRCDKLIF	TGTGCCTGTGACACGATGCCCTGGGGGCGATGCGATAAACTCATCTTT
.	TRDV1	once	TRDJ1	CALGANPPFSYWSCTDKLIF	TGTGCTCTTGGGGCAAATCCTCCCTTCTCGTACTGGAGCTGCACCGATAAACTCATCTTT
TRDD3	TRDV1	few	TRDJ1	CALGELPSHRLGATYTDKLIF	TGTGCTCTTGGGGAACTACCCTCCCACAGACTGGGGGCTACGTACACCGATAAACTCATCTTT
.	TRDV1	.	TRDJ1	CALGDSLTTKLLEGGNKLIF	TGTGCTCTTGGGGACTCCCTCACTACGAAACTATTGGAGGGGGGCAATAAACTCATCTTT
TRDD3	TRDV2	few	TRDJ3	CACDAPSNLLGVSSWDTRQMFF	TGTGCCTGTGACGCCCCGTCGAATTTACTGGGGGTCAGCTCCTGGGACACCCGACAGATGTTTTTC
.	TRDV2	.	TRDJ1	CACDNGRGRMGALTAKLIF	TGTGCCTGTGACAACGGAAGGGGGAGAATGGGGGCTTTGACAGCTAAACTCATCTTT
TRDD3	TRDV2	.	TRDJ3	CACDTAWGVPSSWDTRQMFF	TGTGCCTGTGACACCGCCTGGGGGGTTCCGAGCTCCTGGGACACCCGACAGATGTTTTTC
TRDD3	TRDV1	.	TRDJ1	CALGDPPFQTGGLQWDKLIF	TGTGCTCTTGGGGATCCACCGTTCCAAACTGGGGGCCTCCAGTGGGATAAACTCATCTTT
.	TRDV2	.	TRDJ3	CACGGSWDTRHMFF	TGTGCCTGTGGGGGATCCTGGGACACCCGACATATGTTTTTC
.	TRDV1	few	TRDJ1	CALGALPPRVWTDKLIF	TGTGCTCTTGGGGCTCTTCCCCCAAGGGTCTGGACCGATAAACTCATCTTT
.	TRDV3	.	TRDJ1	CALRPPYTGFGGLIF	TGTGCCTTGAGGCCTCCTTATACTGGGTTCGGGGGGCTCATCTTT
TRDD3	TRDV3	.	TRDJ3	CAFFWGIRVLGWDTRQMFF	TGTGCCTTCTTTTGGGGGATACGCGTTTTAGGCTGGGACACCCGACAGATGTTTTTC
.	TRDV1	few	TRDJ1	CALGFLSPSSGIRGVSTDKLIF	TGTGCTCTTGGGTTCCTGTCCCCTTCCTCCGGGATACGGGGAGTTTCCACCGATAAACTCATCTTT